Listed below are T cell receptor beta chains from one sample, sequenced in a study of beta chain features in type 1 diabetes. Assay: immunoSEQ multiplex PCR; the TCRdb copy retains only in-frame clones and omits some. The data contain 300,000 to 400,000 clones, approximately 15% of them seen just once; the ten biggest clones take up roughly 0.015%. Sequenced sample: naive CD4+ T cells from blood. The source is a woman aged 18-35 years with type 1 diabetes. Both conserved end residues are trimmed from each CDR3. Each record gives: CDR3 length, clone size, V gene, D gene, J gene, CDR3 protein. The D gene is left open where the match is weak. For some rows the clone size is stated as once, few or many, or as a class when expanded; others skip it.

>11|-|TRBV2|TRBD1|TRBJ1-4
ASKTGFGEKLF
>9|few|TRBV5-8|-|TRBJ1-2
ASSLTGGYT
>13|-|TRBV10-3|TRBD2|TRBJ2-3
AIRLTSGTLDTQY
>18|-|TRBV7-6|TRBD2|TRBJ2-1
ASSSQTFARGGRVYNEQF
>14|-|TRBV28|TRBD1|TRBJ1-5
ASSLSTGSRNQPQH
>12|-|TRBV30|-|TRBJ2-2
AWNQGSNTGELF
>12|few|TRBV2|-|TRBJ1-2
ASTSPGYNYGYT
>12|-|TRBV29-1|TRBD2|TRBJ2-1
SVGTSGAYNEQF
>11|few|TRBV18|TRBD1|TRBJ1-4
ASSPGQGEKLF
>15|-|TRBV21-1|-|TRBJ2-7
ASRSTSGSQSSYEQY
>12|-|TRBV30|-|TRBJ2-7
AWSVQFGMGGQY
>12|few|TRBV7-2|TRBD2|TRBJ2-1
ASTGSGRGNEQF
>12|few|TRBV9|TRBD2|TRBJ2-7
ASSTTSGSYEQY
>11|-|TRBV28|-|TRBJ1-1
ASSVGGGTEAF
>13|-|TRBV18|-|TRBJ1-1
ASSPSDSPGTEAF
>16|few|TRBV10-3|TRBD2|TRBJ2-3
AISVTGSGRGSTDTQY
>16|few|TRBV4-2|TRBD2|TRBJ2-3
ASSPEVGGGGSTDTQY
>14|-|TRBV5-1|-|TRBJ2-6
ASSVDPSSGANVLT
>15|few|TRBV19|-|TRBJ2-6
ATGGRGKISGANVLT
>11|few|TRBV7-9|-|TRBJ1-4
ASSLGVSEKLF
>15|-|TRBV11-2|TRBD2|TRBJ2-1
ASSSGLAPKKGNEQF
>12|-|TRBV30|-|TRBJ1-4
AWGQIATNEKLF
>13|few|TRBV28|TRBD2|TRBJ2-5
ASSVSGNIQETQY
>12|few|TRBV11-2|TRBD1|TRBJ1-5
ASSLQGGNQPQH
>13|-|TRBV7-2|TRBD1|TRBJ2-1
ASIGTGGYYNEQF
>13|-|TRBV30|TRBD1|TRBJ2-7
AWSVQGVFSYEQY
>15|few|TRBV19|TRBD2|TRBJ2-1
ASSPRGTSGKYNEQF
>14|few|TRBV15|TRBD2|TRBJ2-5
ATSRDLAGGRETQY
>10|few|TRBV11-3|-|TRBJ2-1
ASSRAYNEQF
>9|few|TRBV10-3|-|TRBJ2-5
ATNQGETQY
>11|few|TRBV7-9|-|TRBJ1-1
ASSLTGPNEAF
>14|few|TRBV28|TRBD1|TRBJ2-2
ASSLDRGSRSGELF
>13|few|TRBV18|TRBD1|TRBJ1-5
ASSPTGVGNQPQH
>13|few|TRBV5-1|TRBD2|TRBJ2-1
ASSLGLAGVREQF
>11|once|TRBV2|-|TRBJ2-2
ASSATATGELF
>14|-|TRBV11-2|-|TRBJ2-7
ASTSIGEHFSYEQY
>12|-|TRBV11-2|TRBD1|TRBJ1-2
ASSPEQGSYGYT
>14|few|TRBV7-2|TRBD2|TRBJ2-1
ASSLGLAGSYNEQF
>10|-|TRBV5-4|-|TRBJ2-1
ASSPPGNEQF
>16|-|TRBV4-1|TRBD2|TRBJ2-6
ASSQELAGSSGANVLT
>14|few|TRBV30|-|TRBJ2-7
AWSPLGATSSYEQY
>13|-|TRBV11-3|TRBD2|TRBJ2-1
ASSLVGTSESEQF
>14|-|TRBV12-5|-|TRBJ2-1
ASGLVLRESYNEQF
>15|few|TRBV11-2|-|TRBJ2-3
ASSLPLRVPGTDTQY
>13|-|TRBV7-2|TRBD2|TRBJ2-2
ASSFLAGDTGELF
>13|-|TRBV6-5|-|TRBJ2-5
ASSYSWSGGETQY
>14|few|TRBV15|-|TRBJ2-7
ATSRERRGFTYEQY
>13|few|TRBV11-2|TRBD2|TRBJ2-3
ASSFAGGPPDTQY
>13|few|TRBV29-1|-|TRBJ1-1
SVSETGKGTTEAF
>14|-|TRBV4-1|TRBD1|TRBJ2-7
ASSQDRGQALYEQY